The clone carrying this TCR beta chain appeared a few times. The antigen is unknown. This record belongs to a study of identical twins. TCRdb passed the 5' RACE reads through MiXCR, listing each CDR3 protein once. The sample consists of about 530,000 distinct CDR3 sequences, about 15% of them appearing once. The CDR3 has 12 amino acids. In germline, CDR1 is DFQATT, CDR2 SNEGSKA (reference sequence). Trimming left V 4 bases short and J 5 bases short, with 11 bases between. General study points: There is a chance that invariant MAIT and iNKT cells partially muddied zero-insertion analyses. With abundant cord blood beta clonotypes, insertions were fewer; memory repertoires showed no such pattern.

This same sample was also taken into another study, of yellow fever vaccine responses in identical twins.

The clonotype comes from a woman aged 18 to 35 in good health. The sample taken for sequencing was CD4+ T cells sorted from blood. The rearrangement uses TRBV20-1 and TRBJ1-2, with D unresolved. CDR3 sequence reads: CSAKGIGYGYTF. The CDR3 nucleotides are TGCAGTGCTAAAGGGATAGGGTATGGCTACACCTTC.